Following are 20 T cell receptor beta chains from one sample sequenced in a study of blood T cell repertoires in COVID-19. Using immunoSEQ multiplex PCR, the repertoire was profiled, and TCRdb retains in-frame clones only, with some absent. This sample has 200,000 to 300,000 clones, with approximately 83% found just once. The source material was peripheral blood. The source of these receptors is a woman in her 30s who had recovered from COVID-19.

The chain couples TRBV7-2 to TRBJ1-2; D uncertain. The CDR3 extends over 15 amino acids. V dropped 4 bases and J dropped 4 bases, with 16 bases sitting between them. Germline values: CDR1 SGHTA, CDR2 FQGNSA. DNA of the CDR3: TGTGCCAGCAGCTCCGAGGGCAGGCCCCTCTATGGCTACACCTTC. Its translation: CASSSEGRPLYGYTF.

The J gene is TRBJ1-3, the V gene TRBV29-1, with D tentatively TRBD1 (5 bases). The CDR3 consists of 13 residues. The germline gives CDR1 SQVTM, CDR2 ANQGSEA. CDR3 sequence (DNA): TGCAGGGGGGGACTATACTCTGGAAACACCATATATTTT. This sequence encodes CRGGLYSGNTIYF.

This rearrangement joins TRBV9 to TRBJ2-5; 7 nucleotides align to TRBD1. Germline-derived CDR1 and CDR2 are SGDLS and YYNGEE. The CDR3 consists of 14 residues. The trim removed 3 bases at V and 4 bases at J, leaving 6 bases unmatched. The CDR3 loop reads CASSAQTGRETQYF. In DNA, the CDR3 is TGTGCCAGCAGCGCCCAGACAGGGAGAGAGACCCAGTACTTC.

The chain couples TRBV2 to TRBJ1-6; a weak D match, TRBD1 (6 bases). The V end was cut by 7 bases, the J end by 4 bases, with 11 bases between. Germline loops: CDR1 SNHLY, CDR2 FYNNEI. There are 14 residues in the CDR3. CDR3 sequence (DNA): TGTGCCAGCATAGGCAGGGGTTATAATTCACCCCTCCACTTT. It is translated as CASIGRGYNSPLHF.

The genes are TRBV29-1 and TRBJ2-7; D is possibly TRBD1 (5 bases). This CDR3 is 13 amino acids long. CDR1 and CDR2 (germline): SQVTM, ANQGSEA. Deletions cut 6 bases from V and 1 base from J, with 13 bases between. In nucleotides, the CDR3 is TGCAGCGTCAACGGTGCAGGGTCCTACGAGCAGTACTTC. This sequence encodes CSVNGAGSYEQYF.

The CDR3 DNA follows: TGTGCCAGCAGCTTAGGGACTAGCGGGACACAAGAGACCCAGTACTTC. Translation: CASSLGTSGTQETQYF. This chain connects TRBV5-4 to TRBJ2-5; 13 bases align to TRBD2. CDR3 length: 16 residues. Germline CDR1 reads SGHNT; CDR2 reads YYREEE (reference sequence). Trimming at V came to 2 bases and at J to 2 bases, leaving 3 bases not matched to a gene.

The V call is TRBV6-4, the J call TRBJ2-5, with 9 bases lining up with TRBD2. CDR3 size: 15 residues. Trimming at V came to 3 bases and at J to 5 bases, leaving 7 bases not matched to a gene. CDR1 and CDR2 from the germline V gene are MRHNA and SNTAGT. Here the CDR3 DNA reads TGTGCCAGCAGTGAACTGCGGGGGGGCCTTGAGACCCAGTACTTC. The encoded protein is CASSELRGGLETQYF.

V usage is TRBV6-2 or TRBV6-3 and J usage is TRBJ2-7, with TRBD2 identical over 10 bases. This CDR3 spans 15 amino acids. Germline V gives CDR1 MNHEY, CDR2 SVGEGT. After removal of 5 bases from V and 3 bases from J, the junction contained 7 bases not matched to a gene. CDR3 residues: CASSQAGGRDYEQYF. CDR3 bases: TGTGCCAGCAGTCAAGCGGGGGGGAGAGACTACGAGCAGTACTTC.

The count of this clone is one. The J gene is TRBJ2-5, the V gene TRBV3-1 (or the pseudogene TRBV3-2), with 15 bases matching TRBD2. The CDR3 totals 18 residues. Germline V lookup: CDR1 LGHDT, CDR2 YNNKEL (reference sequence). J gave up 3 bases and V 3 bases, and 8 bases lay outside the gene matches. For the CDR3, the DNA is TGTGCCAGCAGCCACGGGACTAGCGGGGGGTTGTATGAAGAGACCCAGTACTTC. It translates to CASSHGTSGGLYEETQYF.

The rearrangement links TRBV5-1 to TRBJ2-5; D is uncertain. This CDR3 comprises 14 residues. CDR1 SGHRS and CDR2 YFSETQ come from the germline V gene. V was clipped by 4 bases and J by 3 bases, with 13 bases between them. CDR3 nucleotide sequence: TGCGCCAGCAGCCGCCCCAGGCATGAAGAGACCCAGTACTTC. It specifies CASSRPRHEETQYF.

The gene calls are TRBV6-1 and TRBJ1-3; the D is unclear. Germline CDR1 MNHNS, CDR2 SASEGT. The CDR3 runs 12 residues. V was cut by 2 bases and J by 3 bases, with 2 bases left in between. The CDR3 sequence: CASSERGNTIYF. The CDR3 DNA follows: TGTGCCAGCAGTGAACGTGGAAACACCATATATTTT.

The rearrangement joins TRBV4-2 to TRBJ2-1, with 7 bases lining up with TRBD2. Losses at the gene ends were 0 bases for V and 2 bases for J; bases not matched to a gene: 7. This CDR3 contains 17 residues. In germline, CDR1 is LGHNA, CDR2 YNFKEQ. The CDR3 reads CASSQDGGSTAYNEQFF. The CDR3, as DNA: TGTGCCAGCAGCCAAGACGGGGGGTCGACAGCCTACAATGAGCAGTTCTTC.

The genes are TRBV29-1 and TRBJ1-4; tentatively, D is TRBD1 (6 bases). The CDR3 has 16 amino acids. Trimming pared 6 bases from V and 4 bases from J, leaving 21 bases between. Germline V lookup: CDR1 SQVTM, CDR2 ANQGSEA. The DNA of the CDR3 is TGCAGCGTACGTTGGGAGCCCGGACAGATTAATGAAAAACTGTTTTTT. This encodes CSVRWEPGQINEKLFF.

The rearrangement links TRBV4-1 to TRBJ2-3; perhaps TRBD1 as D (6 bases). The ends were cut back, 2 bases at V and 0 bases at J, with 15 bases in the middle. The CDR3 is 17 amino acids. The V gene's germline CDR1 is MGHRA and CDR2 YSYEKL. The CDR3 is CASSQLLQGRSTDTQYF. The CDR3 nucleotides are TGCGCCAGCAGCCAACTGTTACAGGGAAGAAGCACAGATACGCAGTATTTT.

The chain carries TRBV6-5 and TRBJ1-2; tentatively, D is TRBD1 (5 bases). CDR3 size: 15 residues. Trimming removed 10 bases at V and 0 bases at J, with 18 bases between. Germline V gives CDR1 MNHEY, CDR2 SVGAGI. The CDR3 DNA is TGTGCCATCACCCCCGGCGACAGTACTAACTATGGCTACACCTTC. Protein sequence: CAITPGDSTNYGYTF.

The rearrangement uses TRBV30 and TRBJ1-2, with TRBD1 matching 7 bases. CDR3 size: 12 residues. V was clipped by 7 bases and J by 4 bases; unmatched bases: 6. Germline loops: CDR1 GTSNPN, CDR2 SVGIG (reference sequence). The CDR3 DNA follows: TGTGCCTTCAATGACAGGGCCTATGGCTACACCTTC. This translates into CAFNDRAYGYTF.

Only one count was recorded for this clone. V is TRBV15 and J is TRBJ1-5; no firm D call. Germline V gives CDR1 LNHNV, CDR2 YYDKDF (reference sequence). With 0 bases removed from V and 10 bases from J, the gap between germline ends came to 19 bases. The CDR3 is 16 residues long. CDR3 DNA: TGTGCCACCAGCAGAGAGTGGACGGCGGGGTTCTCCCCCCAGCATTTT. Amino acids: CATSREWTAGFSPQHF.

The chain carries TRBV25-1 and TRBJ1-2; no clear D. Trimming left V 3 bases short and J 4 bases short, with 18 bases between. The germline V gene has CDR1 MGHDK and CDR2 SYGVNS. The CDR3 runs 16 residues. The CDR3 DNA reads TGTGCCAGCAGTGAGCGGGAGGTGGGTGGACTCTATGGCTACACCTTC. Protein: CASSEREVGGLYGYTF.

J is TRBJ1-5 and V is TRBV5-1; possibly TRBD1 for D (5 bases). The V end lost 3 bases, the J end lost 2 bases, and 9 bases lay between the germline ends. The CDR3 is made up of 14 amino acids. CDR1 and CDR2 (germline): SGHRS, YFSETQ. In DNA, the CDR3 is TGCGCCAGCAGCTCTTCGGGGGGCAATCAGCCCCAGCATTTT. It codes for CASSSSGGNQPQHF.

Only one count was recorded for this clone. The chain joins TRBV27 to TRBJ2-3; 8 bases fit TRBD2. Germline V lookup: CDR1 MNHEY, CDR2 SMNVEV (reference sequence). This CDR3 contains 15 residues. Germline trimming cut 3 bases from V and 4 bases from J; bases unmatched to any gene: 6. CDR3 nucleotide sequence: TGTGCCAGCAGTTTGGTCGGGGGGGATGCAGATACGCAGTATTTT. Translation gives CASSLVGGDADTQYF.